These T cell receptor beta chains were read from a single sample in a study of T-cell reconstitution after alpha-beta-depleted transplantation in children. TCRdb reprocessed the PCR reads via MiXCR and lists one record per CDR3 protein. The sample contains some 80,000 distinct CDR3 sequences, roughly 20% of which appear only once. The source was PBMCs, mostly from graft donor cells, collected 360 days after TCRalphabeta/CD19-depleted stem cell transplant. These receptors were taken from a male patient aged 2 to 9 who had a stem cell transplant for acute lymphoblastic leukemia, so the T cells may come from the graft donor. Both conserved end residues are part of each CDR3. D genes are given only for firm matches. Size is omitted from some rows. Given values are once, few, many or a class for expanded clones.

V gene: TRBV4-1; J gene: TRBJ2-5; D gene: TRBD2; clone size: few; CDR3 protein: CASSPMLTAAGGTQYF; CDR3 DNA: TGCGCCAGCAGCCCCATGTTGACAGCTGCGGGGGGGACCCAGTACTTC
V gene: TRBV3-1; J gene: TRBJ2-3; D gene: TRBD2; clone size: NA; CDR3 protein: CASSQDLQISPGRGGSTDTQYF; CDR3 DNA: TGTGCCAGCAGCCAGGATCTCCAGATATCCCCGGGACGGGGAGGGAGCACAGATACGCAGTATTTT
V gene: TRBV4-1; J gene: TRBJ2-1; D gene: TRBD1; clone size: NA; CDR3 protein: CASSMVPQGARNEQFF; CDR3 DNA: TGCGCCAGCAGCATGGTCCCACAGGGGGCTAGGAATGAGCAGTTCTTC
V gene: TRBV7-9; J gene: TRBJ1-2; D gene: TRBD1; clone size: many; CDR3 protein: CASSPTGGAYGYTF; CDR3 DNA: TGTGCCAGCAGTCCGACAGGGGGCGCATATGGCTACACCTTC
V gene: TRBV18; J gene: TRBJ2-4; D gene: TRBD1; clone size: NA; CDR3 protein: CASSPRQGAPKNIQYF; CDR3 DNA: TGTGCCAGCTCACCCAGACAGGGGGCACCCAAAAACATTCAGTACTTC
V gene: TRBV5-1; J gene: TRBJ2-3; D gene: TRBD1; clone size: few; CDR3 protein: CASSSGQVADTQYF; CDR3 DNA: TGCGCCAGCAGCTCTGGACAGGTAGCAGATACGCAGTATTTT
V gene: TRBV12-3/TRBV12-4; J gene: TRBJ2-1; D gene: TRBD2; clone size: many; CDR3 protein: CASSRTSGRANEQFF; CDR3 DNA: TGTGCCAGCAGTCGTACTAGCGGGAGGGCCAATGAGCAGTTCTTC
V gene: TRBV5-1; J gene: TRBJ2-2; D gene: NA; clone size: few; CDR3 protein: CASSLGQPGGELFF; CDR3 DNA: TGCGCCAGCAGCTTGGGTCAACCGGGCGGGGAGCTGTTTTTT
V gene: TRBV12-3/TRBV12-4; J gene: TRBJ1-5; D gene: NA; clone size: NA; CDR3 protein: CASSPVVSNQPQHF; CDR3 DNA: TGTGCCAGCAGCCCGGTTGTTAGCAATCAGCCCCAGCATTTT
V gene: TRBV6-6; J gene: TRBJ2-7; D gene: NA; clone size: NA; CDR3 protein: CASRAPTYEQYF; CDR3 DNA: TGTGCCAGCAGAGCACCTACGTACGAGCAGTACTTC
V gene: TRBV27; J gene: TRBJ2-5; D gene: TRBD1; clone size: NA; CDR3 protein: CASCRRQGIQETQYF; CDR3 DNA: TGTGCCAGCTGCAGGCGACAGGGAATACAAGAGACCCAGTACTTC
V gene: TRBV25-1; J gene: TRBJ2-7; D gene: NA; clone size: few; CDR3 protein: CASSELRGSPEQYF; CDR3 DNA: TGTGCCAGCAGTGAATTAAGGGGCAGTCCAGAGCAGTACTTC
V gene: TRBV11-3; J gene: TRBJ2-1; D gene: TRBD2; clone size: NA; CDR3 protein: CASSHAPLAGEGDEQFF; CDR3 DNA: TGTGCCAGCAGCCACGCACCTCTAGCGGGAGAAGGAGATGAGCAGTTCTTC
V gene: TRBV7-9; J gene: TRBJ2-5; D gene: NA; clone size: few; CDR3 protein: CASSLYWGGRYQETQYF; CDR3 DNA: TGTGCCAGCAGCTTATACTGGGGAGGACGGTACCAAGAGACCCAGTACTTC
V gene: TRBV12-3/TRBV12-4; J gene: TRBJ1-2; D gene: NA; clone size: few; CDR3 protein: CASRPDSRYGYTF; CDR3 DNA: TGTGCCAGCAGACCGGACAGTCGGTATGGCTACACCTTC
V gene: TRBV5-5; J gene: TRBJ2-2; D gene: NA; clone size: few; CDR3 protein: CASSGHGGPNTGELFF; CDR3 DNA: TGTGCCAGCAGCGGGCACGGGGGGCCGAACACCGGGGAGCTGTTTTTT
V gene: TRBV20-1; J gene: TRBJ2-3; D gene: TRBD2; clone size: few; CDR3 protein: CSARDWTSGGTDTQYF; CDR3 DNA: TGCAGTGCTAGAGACTGGACTAGCGGTGGCACAGATACGCAGTATTTT
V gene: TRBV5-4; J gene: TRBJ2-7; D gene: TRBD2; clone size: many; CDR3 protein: CASSRLAGTYEQYF; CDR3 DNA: TGTGCCAGCAGCCGTCTAGCGGGGACCTACGAGCAGTACTTC
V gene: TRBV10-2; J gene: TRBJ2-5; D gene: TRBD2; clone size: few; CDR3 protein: CASTAGGETQYF; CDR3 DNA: TGCGCCAGCACGGCGGGAGGAGAGACCCAGTACTTC
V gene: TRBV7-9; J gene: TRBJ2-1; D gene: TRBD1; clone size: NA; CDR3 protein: CASSLGQGWDEQFF; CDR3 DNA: TGTGCCAGCAGCTTAGGACAGGGGTGGGATGAGCAGTTCTTC
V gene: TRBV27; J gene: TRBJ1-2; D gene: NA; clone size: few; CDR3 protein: CASSLSRSTNYGYTF; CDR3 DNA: TGTGCCAGCAGTTTATCGAGGTCCACTAACTATGGCTACACCTTC
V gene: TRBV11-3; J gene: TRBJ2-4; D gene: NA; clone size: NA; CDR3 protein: CASSLLTAGLQYF; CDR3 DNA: TGTGCCAGCAGCTTATTAACGGCAGGCCTCCAGTACTTC
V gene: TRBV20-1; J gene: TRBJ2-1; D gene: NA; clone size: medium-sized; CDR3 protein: CSAPGQAGTRITEQFF; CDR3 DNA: TGCAGTGCCCCCGGACAGGCTGGGACTAGAATCACTGAGCAGTTCTTC
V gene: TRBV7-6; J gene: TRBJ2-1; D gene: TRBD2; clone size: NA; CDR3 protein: CASSLGHLAGAVYNEQFF; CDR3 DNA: TGTGCCAGCAGCTTAGGTCACCTAGCGGGAGCCGTCTACAATGAGCAGTTCTTC
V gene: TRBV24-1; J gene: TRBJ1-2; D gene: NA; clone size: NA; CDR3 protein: CATSDSYSPSDGYTF; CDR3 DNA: TGTGCCACCAGTGATTCCTACTCCCCCAGCGATGGCTACACCTTC
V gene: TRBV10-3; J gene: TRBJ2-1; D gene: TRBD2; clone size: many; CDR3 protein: CAISETTSGTYNEQFF; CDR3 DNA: TGTGCCATCAGTGAAACGACTAGCGGGACCTACAATGAGCAGTTCTTC
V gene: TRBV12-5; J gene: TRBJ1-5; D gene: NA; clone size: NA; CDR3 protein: CASGQGRISNQPQHF; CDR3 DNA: TGTGCTAGTGGCCAAGGGAGAATTAGCAATCAGCCCCAGCATTTT
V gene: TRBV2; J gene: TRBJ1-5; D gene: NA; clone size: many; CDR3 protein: CASSVRSGGQPQHF; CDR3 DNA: TGTGCCAGCTCAGTGAGGAGCGGCGGGCAGCCCCAGCATTTT
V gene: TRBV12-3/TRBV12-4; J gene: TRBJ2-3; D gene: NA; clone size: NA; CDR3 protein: CASRTPGGSADTQYF; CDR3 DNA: TGTGCCAGCAGGACCCCGGGTGGGAGTGCAGATACGCAGTATTTT
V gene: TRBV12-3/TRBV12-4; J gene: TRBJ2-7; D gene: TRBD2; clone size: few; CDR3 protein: CASSGLAGPYEQYF; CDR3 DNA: TGTGCCAGCAGCGGACTAGCGGGACCCTACGAGCAGTACTTC
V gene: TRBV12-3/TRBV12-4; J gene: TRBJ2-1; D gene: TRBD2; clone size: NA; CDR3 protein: CASSESGRPAEQFF; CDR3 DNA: TGTGCCAGCAGTGAGAGCGGGAGGCCGGCGGAGCAGTTCTTC
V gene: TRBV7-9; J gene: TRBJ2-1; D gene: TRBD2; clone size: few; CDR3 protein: CASSDRGGGLAGAHEQFF; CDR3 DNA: TGTGCCAGCAGCGACCGAGGGGGTGGGCTAGCGGGAGCCCATGAGCAGTTCTTC
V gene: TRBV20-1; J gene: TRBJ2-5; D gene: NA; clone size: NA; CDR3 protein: CSASRTGQETQYF; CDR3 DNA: TGCAGTGCTTCTCGGACTGGACAAGAGACCCAGTACTTC